This T cell receptor (beta chain) was retrieved from a study of blood T cell repertoires in COVID-19. Study at large: Acute and convalescent COVID-19 samples came from the United States, Italy and Spain. Sample material is recorded as cDNA or gDNA derived from T cells, B-cell-depleted T cells, or PBMCs.

The authors' processing: Reference gene primer amplification yielded estimated nucleated cell counts. TCRdb keeps only in-frame clones here, not all; method: immunoSEQ multiplex PCR. The DNA gave D and trimming, while V, J and clone size come from that table. The table records more than 200,000 clones, around 82% of them present only once. Per germline, CDR1 WNHNN and CDR2 SYGVQD (reference sequence). The CDR3 extends over 13 amino acids. V dropped 2 bases and J dropped 6 bases, with 11 bases sitting between them. The chain links TRBV10-1 to TRBJ2-7; D perhaps matches TRBD2 (5 bases). This TCR came from an elderly woman with active or convalescent COVID-19. Sequencing input: peripheral blood. The CDR3 sequence: CASSEGEYREQYF. For the CDR3, the DNA is TGCGCCAGCAGTGAGGGGGAGTATCGCGAGCAGTACTTC.